A single sample is the source of the 19 T cell receptor beta chains below, sequenced in a study of regulatory T cells in long-lasting Graves disease. Arm-PCR of CDR3 regions with iRepertoire HTBI primers generated TCR beta libraries. TCRdb reanalysed the multiplex PCR reads using MiXCR and keeps one entry per CDR3 protein. Here the sample spans roughly 410,000 distinct CDR3 sequences, about 15% being singletons. Time point denoted: newly diagnosed GD, antithyroid drugs for less than 3 months. With RNA extracted from PBMCs as input, the TCR library was made. A further study also used this sample, focusing on T cells in Graves' hyperthyroidism and ophthalmopathy.

The sample was peripheral blood mononuclear cells (PBMCs), taken at new diagnosis, from a patient treated with antithyroid drugs. These receptors were obtained from a woman in her thirties or forties with Graves disease.

This rearrangement joins TRBV19 to TRBJ2-1, with 9 bases aligning to TRBD2. The ends lost 6 bases at V and 4 bases at J; junction bases unmatched: 7. The CDR3 is 15 amino acids. From germline, CDR1 is LNHDA and CDR2 SQIVND (reference sequence). The CDR3 loop reads CASREAGGMYNEQFF. CDR3 DNA sequence: TGTGCCAGTAGGGAAGCGGGAGGTATGTACAATGAGCAGTTCTTC.

This clonotype was detected ten times or more. The chain employs TRBV11-1 and TRBJ2-3, with D perhaps matching TRBD2 (5 bases). Trimming took 2 bases from V and 2 from J, leaving 14 bases between them. This CDR3 is 16 amino acids long. Germline V gene data show CDR1 as SGHAT and CDR2 as FQDESV (reference sequence). The DNA of the CDR3 is TGTGCCAGCAGCTTATTCGGGAACCTCAACACAGATACGCAGTATTTT. Translated: CASSLFGNLNTDTQYF.

This clonotype was seen repeatedly, ten times or more. V usage is TRBV5-1 and J usage is TRBJ2-7; D perhaps matches TRBD1 (6 bases). This CDR3 is built from 14 residues. CDR1 is SGHRS and CDR2 is YFSETQ in the germline V gene. The V end lost 5 bases, the J end lost 2 bases, and 14 bases lay between the germline ends. CDR3 DNA: TGCGCCAGCAGGTCCCAGGGGACGACCTACGAGCAGTACTTC. As protein: CASRSQGTTYEQYF.

This clonotype was recorded many times. The chain couples TRBV4-1 to TRBJ2-2; tentative D call: TRBD2 (6 bases). The V gene lost 3 bases and the J gene lost 7 bases, with 15 bases spanning the gap. The CDR3 extends over 15 amino acids. CDR1 is MGHRA and CDR2 is YSYEKL in the germline V gene. The CDR3 bases are TGCGCCAGCAGCCAGAGGCTAGAGGGAGGCGGGGAGCTGTTTTTT. This gives the protein CASSQRLEGGGELFF.

This clonotype was seen many times. This chain joins TRBV27 and TRBJ2-3; 7 bases are a match to TRBD2. This CDR3 region has 16 residues. Looked up from germline, CDR1 is MNHEY and CDR2 is SMNVEV (reference sequence). V shed 6 bases and J 0 bases; nucleotides not matched to a gene: 9. In DNA form, the CDR3 reads TGTGCCAGCAGAAAAGCGGGACTCCTTAGCACAGATACGCAGTATTTT. Residues: CASRKAGLLSTDTQYF.

The table lists this clonotype with many counts. The J gene is TRBJ1-1, the V gene TRBV30; tentative D call: TRBD1 (6 bases). Trimming pared 2 bases from V and 10 bases from J, leaving 14 bases between. CDR3 length: 12 amino acids. Germline V gene sequence: CDR1 GTSNPN, CDR2 SVGIG (reference sequence). CDR3 in DNA: TGTGCCTGGAGTTACGGACAGCGGGGAGCTTTCTTT. It yields the protein CAWSYGQRGAFF.

This clonotype was counted ten times or more. The chain recombines TRBV19 with TRBJ1-2, with D hard to call. Trimming took 4 bases from V and 8 from J, leaving 17 bases between them. Germline CDR1 is LNHDA and CDR2 is SQIVND (reference sequence). CDR3 length: 14 residues. DNA of the CDR3: TGTGCCAGTAGTACGGCAGCTACTCTCAGGGGCTACACCTTC. It is translated as CASSTAATLRGYTF.

This clonotype was counted ten times or more. The CDR3 here is CASSLYGRVYEQYF. The DNA of the CDR3 is TGTGCCAGCAGTTTATATGGAAGGGTCTACGAGCAGTACTTC. This sequence joins TRBV28 and TRBJ2-7; D is unresolved. V was pared by 1 base and J by 3 bases, with 10 bases between. The CDR3 totals 14 residues. The germline V gene encodes CDR1 MDHEN and CDR2 SYDVKM.

This clonotype was detected ten times or more. This chain links TRBV12-3 or TRBV12-4 with TRBJ2-1, with TRBD2 matching 7 bases. V was clipped by 6 bases and J by 3 bases; unmatched bases: 11. CDR3 length: 16 residues. The CDR3 DNA reads as TGTGCCAGCAGAGGAGAGGAGGGACTACTCTACAATGAGCAGTTCTTC. The encoded protein is CASRGEEGLLYNEQFF.

This clonotype showed up many times. The chain is built from TRBV12-3 or TRBV12-4 and TRBJ1-1; perhaps TRBD1 as D (5 bases). The V end lost 3 bases, the J end lost 6 bases, and 14 bases lay between the germline ends. The CDR3 extends over 14 amino acids. CDR3 region: CASSFAREDSEAFF. CDR3 bases: TGTGCCAGCAGTTTCGCCAGGGAGGACTCTGAAGCTTTCTTT.

This clonotype was found a few times. The chain carries TRBV20-1 and TRBJ1-1; D might be TRBD1 (6 bases). Germline V gene data show CDR1 as DFQATT and CDR2 as SNEGSKA (reference sequence). V lost 0 bases and J lost 0, with 14 bases in between. CDR3 length: 16 residues. The CDR3 here is CSAREGGAGMNTEAFF. The CDR3 coding sequence is TGCAGTGCTAGAGAGGGGGGGGCAGGAATGAACACTGAAGCTTTCTTT.

This clonotype appeared a few times. The gene calls are TRBV20-1 and TRBJ2-7; no firm D call. This CDR3 spans 13 amino acids. The V gene's germline CDR1 is DFQATT and CDR2 SNEGSKA (reference sequence). The ends were cut back, 2 bases at V and 0 bases at J, with 8 bases in the middle. CDR3 in amino acids: CSARQRSSYEQYF. For the CDR3, the DNA is TGCAGTGCTAGACAGCGAAGCTCCTACGAGCAGTACTTC.

This clonotype was found many times. The genes are TRBV12-3 or TRBV12-4 and TRBJ1-1; D is possibly TRBD1 (5 bases). V was shortened by 3 bases and J by 0 bases, with 14 bases between the two germline ends. The length of the CDR3 is 16 residues. The CDR3 reads CASSLGQGYMNTEAFF. CDR3 coding DNA: TGTGCCAGCAGTTTGGGGCAGGGTTACATGAACACTGAAGCTTTCTTT.

This clonotype was counted at least ten times. The chain joins TRBV18 to TRBJ1-4, with D perhaps TRBD1 (5 bases). This CDR3 region has 15 residues. Germline V CDR1 and CDR2: KGHSH, LQKENI. Between the trimmed V and J ends, which lost 3 bases and 8 bases, there was a span of 16 bases. CDR3 nucleotides: TGTGCCAGCTCACCTCCGACAGCCGAGGGGGAAAAACTGTTTTTT. Amino acids: CASSPPTAEGEKLFF.

This clonotype was seen repeatedly, ten times or more. V usage is TRBV27 and J usage is TRBJ1-5; D not certain. Germline V gene lookup returns CDR1 MNHEY and CDR2 SMNVEV (reference sequence). The V end lost 10 bases, the J end lost 0 bases, and 10 bases lay between the germline ends. The CDR3 contains 13 residues. The CDR3 is CATGLNSNQPQHF. CDR3 DNA: TGTGCCACCGGGCTGAATAGCAATCAGCCCCAGCATTTT.

This chain connects TRBV19 to TRBJ2-3; 7 positions agree with TRBD2. In germline, CDR1 is LNHDA, CDR2 SQIVND (reference sequence). J lost 6 bases, V lost 11 bases, and 8 bases had no gene match. The CDR3 has 12 residues. CDR3 coding DNA: TGTGCCGTCGATCACGGGGGGGATACGCAGTATTTT. Amino acids: CAVDHGGDTQYF. The full variable domain, completed using reference TRBV19 and TRBJ2-3, is DGGITQSPKYLFRKEGQNVTLSCEQNLNHDAMYWYRQDPGQGLRLIYYSQIVNDFQKGDIAEGYSVSREKKESFPLTVTSAQKNPTAFYLCAVDHGGDTQYFGPGTRLTVL.

There are many counts of this clonotype. The chain couples TRBV7-9 to TRBJ2-1; 12 bases map to TRBD2. The CDR3 runs 16 residues. CDR1 SEHNR and CDR2 FQNEAQ come from the germline V gene (reference sequence). Trimming at V came to 5 bases and at J to 3 bases, leaving 5 bases not matched to a gene. The CDR3 region is CASSTSGRPLYNEQFF. CDR3 sequence (DNA): TGTGCCAGCAGCACTAGCGGGAGGCCTCTCTACAATGAGCAGTTCTTC.

The CDR3 sequence: CASSNRESYEQYF. The CDR3 nucleotides read TGCGCCAGCAGCAACAGGGAAAGCTACGAGCAGTACTTC. V usage is TRBV4-1 and J usage is TRBJ2-7; weak D call: TRBD1 (6 bases). This CDR3 comprises 13 residues. Trimming shortened V by 5 bases and J by 3 bases, and 11 bases separated the two germline ends. Germline CDR1 and CDR2: MGHRA and YSYEKL.

The table lists this clonotype with many counts. This chain connects TRBV12-3 or TRBV12-4 to TRBJ1-2; the D gene is possibly TRBD1 (6 bases). Trimming shortened V by 3 bases and J by 4 bases, and 15 bases separated the two germline ends. This CDR3 is built from 15 residues. The CDR3 DNA reads as TGTGCCAGCAGTTTGCCGGGGGCTATTAGCTATGGCTACACCTTC. Its protein is CASSLPGAISYGYTF.